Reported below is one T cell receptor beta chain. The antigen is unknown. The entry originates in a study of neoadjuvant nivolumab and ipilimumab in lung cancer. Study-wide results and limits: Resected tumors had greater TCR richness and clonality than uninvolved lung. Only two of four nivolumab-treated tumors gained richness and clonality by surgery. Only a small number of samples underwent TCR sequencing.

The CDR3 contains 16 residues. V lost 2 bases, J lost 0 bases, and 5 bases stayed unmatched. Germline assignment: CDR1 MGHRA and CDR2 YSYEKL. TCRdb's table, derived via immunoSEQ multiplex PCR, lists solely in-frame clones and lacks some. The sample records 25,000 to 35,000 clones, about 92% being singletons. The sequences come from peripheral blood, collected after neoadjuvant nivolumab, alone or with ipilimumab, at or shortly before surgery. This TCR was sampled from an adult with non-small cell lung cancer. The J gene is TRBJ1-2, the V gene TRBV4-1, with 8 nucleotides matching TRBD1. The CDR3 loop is CASSQTTGGPNYGYTF. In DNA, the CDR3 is TGCGCCAGCAGCCAAACAACAGGGGGACCTAACTATGGCTACACCTTC.